Presented here are 26 T cell receptor beta chains from one specimen sequenced in a study of T-cell reconstitution after alpha-beta-depleted transplantation in children. This sample's TCRbeta library carried unique molecular identifier barcodes. From the PCR reads, TCRdb called clonotypes with MiXCR, one entry per CDR3 protein. The data contain 150,000 to 250,000 distinct CDR3 sequences, 5% to 7.5% of them singletons. The sample was PBMCs, taken before TCRalphabeta/CD19-depleted stem cell transplant. Source of these receptors: a girl younger than two with combined immunodeficiency, due to receive a stem cell transplant.

This clonotype was counted at least ten times. The chain uses TRBV4-3 and TRBJ1-2, with D uncertain. Germline V gene lookup returns CDR1 LGHNA and CDR2 YSLEER. V was cut by 0 bases and J by 8 bases, with 16 bases left in between. CDR3 length equals 15 residues. CDR3 DNA sequence: TGCGCCAGCAGCCAAGAGGTGTTGTGGGCCATAGGCTACACCTTC. Translating it yields CASSQEVLWAIGYTF.

This clonotype was counted between two and nine times. This sequence joins TRBV12-3 or TRBV12-4 and TRBJ1-2; D unclear. V shed 2 bases and J shed 2 bases, with 12 bases lying between them. This CDR3 contains 15 residues. CDR3 loop: CASSLSLPLNYGYTF. The CDR3 DNA reads as TGTGCCAGCAGTTTATCTCTTCCTCTGAACTATGGCTACACCTTC.

This clonotype has ten or more counts. The chain recombines TRBV6-5 with TRBJ2-2; D gene ambiguous. This CDR3 is built from 15 residues. With 2 bases removed from V and 2 bases from J, the gap between germline ends came to 9 bases. Germline CDR1 reads MNHEY; CDR2 reads SVGAGI. In DNA form, the CDR3 reads TGTGCCAGCAGTTACCTCACCAAAAACACCGGGGAGCTGTTTTTT. It specifies CASSYLTKNTGELFF.

In this sample, this clonotype turned up many times. The chain joins TRBV20-1 to TRBJ2-2; no definite D call. From germline, CDR1 is DFQATT and CDR2 SNEGSKA (reference sequence). Trimming pared 0 bases from V and 1 base from J, leaving 9 bases between. The CDR3 is 15 amino acids. The CDR3 DNA sequence: TGCAGTGCTAGAGATCTGCACAGGAACACCGGGGAGCTGTTTTTT. Protein sequence: CSARDLHRNTGELFF.

Ten or more counts support this clonotype. V and J are TRBV18 and TRBJ2-5, with 7 bases that match TRBD2. In germline, CDR1 is KGHSH, CDR2 LQKENI. CDR3 length: 14 amino acids. The V segment lost 3 bases and the J segment 4 bases; nucleotides outside the gene matches: 5. Written as DNA, the CDR3 is TGTGCCAGCTCACCGACTAGCCTGGGAGAGACCCAGTACTTC. Its translation: CASSPTSLGETQYF.

This clonotype was detected ten times or more. The chain couples TRBV29-1 to TRBJ1-1, with 7 bases that match TRBD1. The CDR3 spans 12 residues. V was clipped by 7 bases and J by 2 bases; unmatched bases: 4. Germline V gene lookup returns CDR1 SQVTM and CDR2 ANQGSEA. The CDR3 DNA follows: TGCAGCGGACAGGGCTTCAACACTGAAGCTTTCTTT. Protein: CSGQGFNTEAFF.

The chain combines TRBV4-3 with TRBJ1-5; D is possibly TRBD1 (6 bases). The germline CDR1 and CDR2 sequences are LGHNA and YSLEER. V was trimmed by 4 bases and J by 6 bases, leaving 22 bases between them. The CDR3 length is 17 residues. The CDR3 protein is CASSPPPGGRGGQPQHF. CDR3 nucleotides: TGCGCCAGCAGCCCCCCCCCGGGAGGGAGGGGGGGTCAGCCCCAGCATTTT.

This clonotype was observed a few times. J is TRBJ2-5 and V is TRBV29-1, with 11 bases that match TRBD2. Germline values: CDR1 SQVTM, CDR2 ANQGSEA. This CDR3 spans 19 amino acids. J gave up 1 base and V 7 bases, and 20 bases lay outside the gene matches. CDR3 DNA: TGCAGCGCTCAGGGATACGACCTCCCTAGCGGGAGGTCCCAAGAGACCCAGTACTTC. Amino acids: CSAQGYDLPSGRSQETQYF.

The V call is TRBV7-2, the J call TRBJ2-7; 7 positions match TRBD1. Per germline, CDR1 SGHTA and CDR2 FQGNSA. The V segment lost 4 bases and the J segment 3 bases; nucleotides outside the gene matches: 9. This CDR3 is built from 15 residues. The CDR3 region is CASSSPGTAIYEQYF. CDR3 nucleotides: TGTGCCAGCAGCTCCCCCGGGACAGCCATCTACGAGCAGTACTTC. Variable domain in full (rest from reference TRBV7-2 and TRBJ2-7): GAGVSQSPSNKVTEKGKDVELRCDPISGHTALYWYRQSLGQGLEFLIYFQGNSAPDKSGLPSDRFSAERTGGSVSTLTIQRTQQEDSAVYLCASSSPGTAIYEQYFGPGTRLTVT.

This clonotype showed up many times. The V and J genes are TRBV20-1 and TRBJ2-5; D is unresolved. V lost 0 bases to trimming and J lost 4 bases, with 12 bases between them. The germline V gene encodes CDR1 DFQATT and CDR2 SNEGSKA (reference sequence). The CDR3 runs 14 residues. This CDR3 is CSARDRGPRETQYF. DNA for the CDR3: TGCAGTGCTAGAGATAGAGGCCCTAGAGAGACCCAGTACTTC.

A word on this clonotype: Given a much more abundant clone one base away, this may be a read error. This chain links TRBV28 with TRBJ2-1; no clear D. The CDR3 consists of 16 residues. V was pared by 6 bases and J by 5 bases, with 20 bases between. Germline values: CDR1 MDHEN, CDR2 SYDVKM. CDR3 amino acids: CASSDQILRSNNEQFF. Written as DNA, the CDR3 is TGTGCCAGCAGCGACCAAATCCTACGATCCAACAATGAGCAGTTCTTC. Full variable domain (missing parts from reference TRBV28 and TRBJ2-1): DVKVTQSSRYLVKRTGEKVFLECVQDMDHENMFWYRQDPGLGLRLIYFSYDVKMKEKGDIPEGYSVSREKKERFSLILESASTNQTSMYLCASSDQILRSNNEQFFGPGTRLTVL.

This clonotype was seen at least ten times. This chain links TRBV15 with TRBJ2-1, with a tentative D call TRBD1 (6 bases). In germline, CDR1 is LNHNV, CDR2 YYDKDF (reference sequence). The CDR3 sequence is 18 residues long. V lost 2 bases to trimming and J lost 6 bases, with 23 bases between them. CDR3 region: CATSRSILQGPSGNEQFF. The CDR3 nucleotides are TGTGCCACCAGCAGATCAATTTTACAGGGCCCTTCGGGCAATGAGCAGTTCTTC.

Many counts were recorded for this clonotype. The CDR3 sequence is CASSYPAAFNEQFF. The CDR3 DNA sequence: TGTGCCAGCAGCTACCCGGCGGCATTCAATGAGCAGTTCTTC. J is TRBJ2-1 and V is TRBV6-2 or TRBV6-3; D unclear. There are 14 residues in the CDR3. The V end lost 6 bases, the J end lost 6 bases, and 15 bases lay between the germline ends. Germline CDR1 reads MNHEY; CDR2 reads SVGEGT.

In its sample, this clonotype was seen many times. V usage is TRBV20-1 and J usage is TRBJ2-7, with 10 positions matching TRBD1. V lost 1 base and J lost 5; bases outside the gene matches: 5. CDR3 length: 14 residues. Germline-derived CDR1 and CDR2 are DFQATT and SNEGSKA (reference sequence). This CDR3 is CSARGTGGGNEQYF. CDR3 bases: TGCAGTGCTAGAGGGACAGGGGGTGGGAACGAGCAGTACTTC.

This clonotype showed up many times. The chain links TRBV11-2 to TRBJ2-1; no reliable D call. Germline V CDR1 and CDR2: SGHAT, FQNNGV. V lost 5 bases and J 0 bases, leaving 14 bases between the germline ends. This CDR3 has 16 residues. The CDR3 protein is CASSLDSYDSYNEQFF. The CDR3 bases are TGTGCCAGCAGCCTCGACTCTTACGACTCCTACAATGAGCAGTTCTTC.

In its sample, this clonotype was seen many times. V usage is TRBV10-3 and J usage is TRBJ2-7, with TRBD1 matching 9 bases. The germline gives CDR1 ENHRY, CDR2 SYGVKD. The CDR3 contains 16 residues. J was trimmed by 4 bases and V by 0 bases; bases with no gene match: 7. Here the CDR3 DNA reads TGTGCCATCAGTGAGTCCCCCGGGACAGGGATTTACGAGCAGTACTTC. As protein: CAISESPGTGIYEQYF.

The count of this clonotype is one. A read error is possible here, since a much larger clone lies one base away. The chain uses TRBV28 and TRBJ2-7; 7 bases line up with TRBD2. Per the germline V gene, CDR1 is MDHEN and CDR2 is SYDVKM. The length of the CDR3 is 12 residues. This CDR3 is CANSAAGVEQYF. CDR3 in DNA: TGTGCCAACAGTGCGGCGGGGGTCGAGCAGTACTTC.

This rearrangement joins TRBV6-2 or TRBV6-3 to TRBJ2-3; a weak D match, TRBD1 (6 bases). Germline assignment: CDR1 MNHEY and CDR2 SVGEGT. Trimming left V 3 bases short and J 1 base short, with 8 bases between. The CDR3 runs 14 residues. The CDR3 reads CASSYYRGTDTQYF. The CDR3 DNA follows: TGTGCCAGCAGTTATTACAGGGGCACAGATACGCAGTATTTT.

This clonotype was detected ten times or more. In nucleotides, the CDR3 is TGTGCCAGCAGCTTAGTCAGACTAGCGGGAGAGAGTTCCTACGAGCAGTACTTC. The encoded protein is CASSLVRLAGESSYEQYF. V gene TRBV11-2 combines with J gene TRBJ2-7, with TRBD2 matching 12 bases. CDR1 and CDR2 (germline): SGHAT, FQNNGV. V was clipped by 1 base and J by 1 base; unmatched bases: 8. The CDR3 spans 18 residues.

This clonotype came up many times. The rearrangement joins TRBV20-1 to TRBJ2-7; 10 bases are a match to TRBD1. The germline V gene encodes CDR1 DFQATT and CDR2 SNEGSKA (reference sequence). The CDR3 length is 15 residues. The ends lost 3 bases at V and 3 bases at J; junction bases unmatched: 8. Here the CDR3 DNA reads TGCAGTGCTAGGAGTGGACAGGGGGTAATCTACGAGCAGTACTTC. Residues: CSARSGQGVIYEQYF.

This clonotype was found many times. The chain carries TRBV20-1 and TRBJ2-7; D unclear. Germline loops: CDR1 DFQATT, CDR2 SNEGSKA (reference sequence). V lost 8 bases and J 2 bases, leaving 13 bases between the germline ends. CDR3 size: 12 residues. In DNA, the CDR3 is TGCAGTCCGTGGAAAGAACCCTACGAGCAGTACTTC. Translated, it gives CSPWKEPYEQYF.

Many counts were recorded for this clonotype. The chain is built from TRBV28 and TRBJ2-7; 8 bases line up with TRBD1. Per the germline V gene, CDR1 is MDHEN and CDR2 is SYDVKM. CDR3 size: 17 residues. J lost 0 bases, V lost 6 bases, and 13 bases had no gene match. CDR3 sequence reads: CASSTLTGVTHSYEQYF. CDR3 sequence (DNA): TGTGCCAGCAGCACCTTGACAGGGGTCACACACTCCTACGAGCAGTACTTC.

In its sample, this clonotype was seen many times. The chain couples TRBV28 to TRBJ2-1; 8 bases map to TRBD2. The CDR3 is 16 amino acids. CDR1 and CDR2 (germline): MDHEN, SYDVKM. V trimming: 5 bases; J trimming: 8 bases; junction bases outside the gene matches: 14. DNA of the CDR3: TGTGCCAGCAGTGGGGGGGTAGCGGGAAAGCCACATGAGCAGTTCTTC. Its protein is CASSGGVAGKPHEQFF.

This clonotype was found many times. V gene TRBV20-1 combines with J gene TRBJ2-7; 9 nucleotides align to TRBD2. Per the germline V gene, CDR1 is DFQATT and CDR2 is SNEGSKA (reference sequence). The CDR3 extends over 18 amino acids. The trim removed 1 base at V and 4 bases at J, leaving 17 bases unmatched. The CDR3 loop is CSARVFRGVGTSFYEQYF. In nucleotides, the CDR3 is TGCAGTGCTAGAGTTTTTCGGGGGGTTGGGACTAGCTTTTACGAGCAGTACTTC.

This clonotype came up many times. The chain joins TRBV12-3 or TRBV12-4 to TRBJ1-1; no firm D call. This CDR3 is built from 16 residues. V lost 0 bases to trimming and J lost 1 base, with 12 bases between them. CDR3 loop: CASSLAGRWRNTEAFF. In DNA, the CDR3 is TGTGCCAGCAGTTTAGCGGGCCGGTGGAGGAACACTGAAGCTTTCTTT.

This clonotype was counted many times. This chain joins TRBV12-3 or TRBV12-4 and TRBJ2-1; possibly TRBD1 or TRBD2 for D (5 bases each). Trimming removed 10 bases from V and 4 bases from J, with 11 bases in between. The CDR3 contains 12 residues. CDR3 DNA: TGTGCCATACGGGACGGTTACAATGAGCAGTTCTTC. Amino acid sequence: CAIRDGYNEQFF.